This TCR beta chain appears in the sequencing data of a study of blood T cell repertoires in COVID-19. Across the study: COVID-19 samples from acute and convalescent phases originated in the United States, Italy and Spain. PBMCs, B-cell-depleted T cells, or T cells were the source of the cDNA or gDNA that made up the material.

V lost 5 bases and J lost 4; bases outside the gene matches: 8. Germline CDR1 and CDR2: MNHNY and SVGAGI (reference sequence). The length of the CDR3 is 16 residues. In the original processing: How many nucleated cells were present was estimated from reference gene primer amplification. Measured with immunoSEQ multiplex PCR; TCRdb has only the in-frame clones, and not every one. V and J calls and clone size are as listed in that table; D and trimming were resolved from the DNA. The table records about 33,000 clones, 75% to 90% of them present only once. The sequenced material came from peripheral blood. This TCR derives from a human donor in a cohort sampled during active COVID-19. V and J are TRBV6-6 and TRBJ2-2, with 9 bases aligning to TRBD1. CDR3 amino acids: CASSKTGGASTGELFF. CDR3 nucleotide sequence: TGTGCCAGCAGTAAAACAGGGGGCGCAAGCACCGGGGAGCTGTTTTTT.